The present T cell receptor (beta chain) was sequenced within a study of a mutant IDH1 vaccine in newly diagnosed glioma. Note on this clone: The antigen remains unidentified.

Sequencing was performed with immunoSEQ multiplex PCR; in TCRdb, only in-frame clones are kept and a portion is missing. The sample carries around 26,000 clones, approximately 87% recorded once. Findings of the study overall: Immune responses induced by the vaccine were seen in roughly 93% of patients, spanning multiple MHC alleles.

Time point defined: week 35, safety follow-up. Alongside topical imiquimod, each dose of vaccine comprised 300 ug of mutant IDH1 20-mer peptide. In weeks 1, 3, 5, 7, 11, 15, 19 and 23, patients were vaccinated. The V gene end was trimmed by 4 bases and the J gene end by 0 bases; junction bases not matched to a gene: 9. Germline CDR1 and CDR2: SGHVS and FNYEAQ. This CDR3 spans 18 amino acids. Sequencing was performed on PBMCs, taken from a glioma patient whose treatment included an IDH1 peptide vaccine. The V call is TRBV7-6, the J call TRBJ1-5, with 10 bases fitting TRBD1. The receptor was derived from a man younger than 45 with glioma. CDR3 sequence reads: CASSSLPGQGYSNQPQHF. The CDR3 DNA reads as TGTGCCAGCAGCTCCCTTCCGGGACAGGGGTATAGCAATCAGCCCCAGCATTTT.